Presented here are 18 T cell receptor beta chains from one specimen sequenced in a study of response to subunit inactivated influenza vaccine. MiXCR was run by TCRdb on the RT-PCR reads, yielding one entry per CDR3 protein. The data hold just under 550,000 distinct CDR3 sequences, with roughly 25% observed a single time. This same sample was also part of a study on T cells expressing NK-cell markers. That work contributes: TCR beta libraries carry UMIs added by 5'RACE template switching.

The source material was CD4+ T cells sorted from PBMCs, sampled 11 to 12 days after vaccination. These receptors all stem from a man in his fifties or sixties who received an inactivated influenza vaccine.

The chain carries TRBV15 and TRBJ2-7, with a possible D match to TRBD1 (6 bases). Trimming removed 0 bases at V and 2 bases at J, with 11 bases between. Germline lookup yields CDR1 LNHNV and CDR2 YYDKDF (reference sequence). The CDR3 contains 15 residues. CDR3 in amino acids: CATSRDPRGPYEQYF. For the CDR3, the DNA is TGTGCCACCAGCAGAGATCCCAGGGGACCCTACGAGCAGTACTTC.

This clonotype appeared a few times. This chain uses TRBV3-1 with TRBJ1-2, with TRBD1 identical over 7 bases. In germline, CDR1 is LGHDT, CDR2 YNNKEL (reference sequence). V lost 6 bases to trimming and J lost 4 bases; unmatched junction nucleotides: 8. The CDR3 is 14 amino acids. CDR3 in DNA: TGTGCCAGCAGTCCAACGACAGGGCGCTATGGCTACACCTTC. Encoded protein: CASSPTTGRYGYTF.

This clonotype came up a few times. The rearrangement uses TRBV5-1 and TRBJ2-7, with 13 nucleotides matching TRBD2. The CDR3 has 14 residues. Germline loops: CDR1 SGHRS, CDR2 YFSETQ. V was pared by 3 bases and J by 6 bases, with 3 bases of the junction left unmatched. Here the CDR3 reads CASSSTSGGLEQYF. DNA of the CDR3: TGCGCCAGCAGCTCGACTAGCGGGGGGCTCGAGCAGTACTTC.

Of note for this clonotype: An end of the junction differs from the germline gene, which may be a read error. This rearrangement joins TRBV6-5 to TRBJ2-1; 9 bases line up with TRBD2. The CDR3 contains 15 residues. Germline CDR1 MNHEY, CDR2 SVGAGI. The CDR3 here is CASSYAGGRAIEQSF. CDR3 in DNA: TGTGCCAGCAGTTACGCGGGCGGGAGGGCCATTGAGCAGTCCTTC.

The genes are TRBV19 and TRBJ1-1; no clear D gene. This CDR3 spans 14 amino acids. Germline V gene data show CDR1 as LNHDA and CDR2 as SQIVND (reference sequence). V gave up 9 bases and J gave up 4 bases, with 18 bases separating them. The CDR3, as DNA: TGTGCCAGCTCGGCGGCCGGAATGGGCACTGAAGCTTTCTTT. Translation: CASSAAGMGTEAFF.

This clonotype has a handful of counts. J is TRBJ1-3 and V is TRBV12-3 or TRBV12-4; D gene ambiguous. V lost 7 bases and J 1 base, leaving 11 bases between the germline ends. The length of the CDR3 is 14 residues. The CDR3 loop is CASTQEVSGNTIYF. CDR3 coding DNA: TGTGCCAGCACTCAGGAGGTGTCTGGAAACACCATATATTTT.

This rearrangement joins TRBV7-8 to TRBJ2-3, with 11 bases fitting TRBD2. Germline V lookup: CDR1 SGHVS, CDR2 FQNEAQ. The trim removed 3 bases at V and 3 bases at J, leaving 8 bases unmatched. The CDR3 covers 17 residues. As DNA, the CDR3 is TGTGCCAGCAGCTTGCCTTCAACTAGCGGGAGAACAGATACGCAGTATTTT. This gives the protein CASSLPSTSGRTDTQYF.

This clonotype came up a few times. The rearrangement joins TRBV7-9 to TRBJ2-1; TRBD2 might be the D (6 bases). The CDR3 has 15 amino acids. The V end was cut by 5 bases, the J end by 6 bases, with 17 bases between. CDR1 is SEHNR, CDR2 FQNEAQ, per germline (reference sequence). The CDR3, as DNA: TGTGCCAGCAGCCCGCAGGAGGGTCGGGTCAATGAGCAGTTCTTC. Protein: CASSPQEGRVNEQFF.

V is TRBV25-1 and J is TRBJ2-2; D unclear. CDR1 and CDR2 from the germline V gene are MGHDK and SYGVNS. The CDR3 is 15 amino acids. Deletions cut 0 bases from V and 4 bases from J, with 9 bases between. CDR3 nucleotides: TGTGCCAGCAGTGAATACCGCGGATCCACCGGGGAGCTGTTTTTT. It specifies CASSEYRGSTGELFF.

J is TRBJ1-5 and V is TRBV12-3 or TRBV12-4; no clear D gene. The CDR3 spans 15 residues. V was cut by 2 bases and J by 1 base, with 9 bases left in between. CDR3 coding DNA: TGTGCCAGCAGTTTAAACAGCGGGAGCAATCAGCCCCAGCATTTT. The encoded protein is CASSLNSGSNQPQHF.

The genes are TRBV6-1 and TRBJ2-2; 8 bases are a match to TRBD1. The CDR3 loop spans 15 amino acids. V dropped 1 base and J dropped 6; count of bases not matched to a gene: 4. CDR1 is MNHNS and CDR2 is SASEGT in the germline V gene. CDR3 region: CASSEGGQGSGELFF. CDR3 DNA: TGTGCCAGCAGTGAAGGCGGACAGGGTTCCGGGGAGCTGTTTTTT.

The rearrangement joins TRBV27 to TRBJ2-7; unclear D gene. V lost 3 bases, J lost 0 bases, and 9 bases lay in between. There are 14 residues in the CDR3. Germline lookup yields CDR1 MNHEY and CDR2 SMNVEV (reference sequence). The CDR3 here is CASSFHGNSYEQYF. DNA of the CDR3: TGTGCCAGCAGTTTTCATGGAAACTCCTACGAGCAGTACTTC.

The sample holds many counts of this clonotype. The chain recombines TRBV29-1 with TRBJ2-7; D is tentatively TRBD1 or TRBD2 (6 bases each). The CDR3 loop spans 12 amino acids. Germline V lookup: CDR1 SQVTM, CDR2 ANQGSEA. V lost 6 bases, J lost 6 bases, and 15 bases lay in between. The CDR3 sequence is CSVKGGYGEQYF. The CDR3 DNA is TGCAGCGTCAAGGGGGGCTACGGCGAGCAGTACTTC.

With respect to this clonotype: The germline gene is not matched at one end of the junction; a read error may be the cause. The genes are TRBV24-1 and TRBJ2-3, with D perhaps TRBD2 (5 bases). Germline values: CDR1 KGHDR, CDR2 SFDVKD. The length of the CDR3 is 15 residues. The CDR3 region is CAASDPLGQGDTQYF. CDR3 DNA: TGTGCCGCCAGTGATCCACTAGGGCAAGGAGATACGCAGTATTTT.

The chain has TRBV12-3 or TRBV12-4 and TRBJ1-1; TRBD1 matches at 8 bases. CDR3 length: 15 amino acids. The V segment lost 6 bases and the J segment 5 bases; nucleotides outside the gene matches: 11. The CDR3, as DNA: TGTGCCAGCAGCCCCAACAGGGGGAGTGAGACTGAAGCTTTCTTT. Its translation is CASSPNRGSETEAFF.

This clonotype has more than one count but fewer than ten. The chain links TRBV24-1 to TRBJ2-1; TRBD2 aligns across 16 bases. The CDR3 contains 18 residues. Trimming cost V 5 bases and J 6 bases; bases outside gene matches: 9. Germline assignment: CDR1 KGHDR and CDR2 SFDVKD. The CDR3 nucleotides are TGTGCCACCAGTGTGACGGGACTAGCGGGAGGGCCAGTCAATGAGCAGTTCTTC. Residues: CATSVTGLAGGPVNEQFF.

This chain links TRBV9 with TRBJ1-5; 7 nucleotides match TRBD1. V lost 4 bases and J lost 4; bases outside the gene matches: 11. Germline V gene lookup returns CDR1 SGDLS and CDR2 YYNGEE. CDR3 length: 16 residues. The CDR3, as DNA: TGTGCCAGCAGCCCCGGGACAGCCGCGATAAATCAGCCCCAGCATTTT. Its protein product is CASSPGTAAINQPQHF.

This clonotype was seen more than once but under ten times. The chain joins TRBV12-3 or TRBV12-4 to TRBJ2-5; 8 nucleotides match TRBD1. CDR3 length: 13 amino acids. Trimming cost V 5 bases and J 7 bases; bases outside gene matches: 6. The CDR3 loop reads CASSQTGGWTQYF. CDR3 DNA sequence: TGTGCCAGCAGTCAAACAGGGGGGTGGACCCAGTACTTC.